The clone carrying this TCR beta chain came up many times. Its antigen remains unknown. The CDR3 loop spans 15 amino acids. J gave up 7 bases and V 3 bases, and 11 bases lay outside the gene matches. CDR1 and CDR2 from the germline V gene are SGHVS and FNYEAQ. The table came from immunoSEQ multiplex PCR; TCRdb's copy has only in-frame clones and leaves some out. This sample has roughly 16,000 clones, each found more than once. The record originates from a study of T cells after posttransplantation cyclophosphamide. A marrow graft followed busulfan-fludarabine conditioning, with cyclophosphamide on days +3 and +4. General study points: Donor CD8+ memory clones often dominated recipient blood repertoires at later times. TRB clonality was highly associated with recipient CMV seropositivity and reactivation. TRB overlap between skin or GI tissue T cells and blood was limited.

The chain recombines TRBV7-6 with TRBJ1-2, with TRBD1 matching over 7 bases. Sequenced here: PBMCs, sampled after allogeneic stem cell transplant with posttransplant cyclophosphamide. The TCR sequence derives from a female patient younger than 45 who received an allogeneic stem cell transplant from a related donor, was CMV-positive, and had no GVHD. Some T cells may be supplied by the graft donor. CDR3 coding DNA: TGTGCCAGCAGCTTGTCGGAACAGGGGATAAGTGGCTACACCTTC. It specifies CASSLSEQGISGYTF. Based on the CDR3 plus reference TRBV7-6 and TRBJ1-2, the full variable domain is GAGVSQSPRYKVTKRGQDVALRCDPISGHVSLYWYRQALGQGPEFLTYFNYEAQQDKSGLPNDRFSAERPEGSISTLTIQRTEQRDSAMYRCASSLSEQGISGYTFGSGTRLTVV.